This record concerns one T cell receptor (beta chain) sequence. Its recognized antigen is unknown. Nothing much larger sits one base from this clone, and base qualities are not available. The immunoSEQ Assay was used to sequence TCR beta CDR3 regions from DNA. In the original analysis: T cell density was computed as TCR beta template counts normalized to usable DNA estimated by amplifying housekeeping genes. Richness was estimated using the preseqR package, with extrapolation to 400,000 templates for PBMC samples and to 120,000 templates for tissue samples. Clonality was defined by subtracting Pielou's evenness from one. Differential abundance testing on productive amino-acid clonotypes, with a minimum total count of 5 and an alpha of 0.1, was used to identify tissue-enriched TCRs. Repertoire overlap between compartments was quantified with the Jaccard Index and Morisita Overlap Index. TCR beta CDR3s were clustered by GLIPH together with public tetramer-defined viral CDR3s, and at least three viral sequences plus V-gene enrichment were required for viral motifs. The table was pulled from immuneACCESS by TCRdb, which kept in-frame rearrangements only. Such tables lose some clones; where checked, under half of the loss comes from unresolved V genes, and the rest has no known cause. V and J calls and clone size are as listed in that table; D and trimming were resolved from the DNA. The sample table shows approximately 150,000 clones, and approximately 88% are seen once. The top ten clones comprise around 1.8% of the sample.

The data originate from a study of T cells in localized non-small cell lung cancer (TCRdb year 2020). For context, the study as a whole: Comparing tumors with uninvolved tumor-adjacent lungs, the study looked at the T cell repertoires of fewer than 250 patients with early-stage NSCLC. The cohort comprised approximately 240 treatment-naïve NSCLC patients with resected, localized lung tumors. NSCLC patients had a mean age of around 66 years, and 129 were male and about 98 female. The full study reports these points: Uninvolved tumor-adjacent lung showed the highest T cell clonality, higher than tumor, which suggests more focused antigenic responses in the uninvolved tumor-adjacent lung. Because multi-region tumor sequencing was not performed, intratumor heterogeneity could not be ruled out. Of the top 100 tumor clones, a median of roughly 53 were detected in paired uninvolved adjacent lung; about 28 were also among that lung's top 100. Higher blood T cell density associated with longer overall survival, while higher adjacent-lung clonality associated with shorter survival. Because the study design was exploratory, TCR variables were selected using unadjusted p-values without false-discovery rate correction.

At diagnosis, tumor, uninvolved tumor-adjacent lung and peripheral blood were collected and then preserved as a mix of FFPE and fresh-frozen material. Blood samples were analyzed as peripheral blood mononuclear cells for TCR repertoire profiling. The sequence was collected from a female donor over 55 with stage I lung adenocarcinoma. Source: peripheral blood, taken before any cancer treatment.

CDR3 reads: CASSPGLGIRYEQYF. The DNA reads as follows: TGTGCCAGCAGTCCCGGACTAGGGATCCGCTACGAGCAGTACTTC. The chain joins TRBV6-5 to TRBJ2-7; the junction holds 7 bases that match TRBD2. Per the germline V gene, MNHEY is the CDR1 and SVGAGI is the CDR2. Trimmed from V: 5 bases; trimmed from J: 3 bases; junction bases lacking a gene match: 10. The cysteine opens and the phenylalanine closes a CDR3 of 15 amino acids. The retained sequence is limited to the CDR3, 45 bases, with the frame set at the first base.